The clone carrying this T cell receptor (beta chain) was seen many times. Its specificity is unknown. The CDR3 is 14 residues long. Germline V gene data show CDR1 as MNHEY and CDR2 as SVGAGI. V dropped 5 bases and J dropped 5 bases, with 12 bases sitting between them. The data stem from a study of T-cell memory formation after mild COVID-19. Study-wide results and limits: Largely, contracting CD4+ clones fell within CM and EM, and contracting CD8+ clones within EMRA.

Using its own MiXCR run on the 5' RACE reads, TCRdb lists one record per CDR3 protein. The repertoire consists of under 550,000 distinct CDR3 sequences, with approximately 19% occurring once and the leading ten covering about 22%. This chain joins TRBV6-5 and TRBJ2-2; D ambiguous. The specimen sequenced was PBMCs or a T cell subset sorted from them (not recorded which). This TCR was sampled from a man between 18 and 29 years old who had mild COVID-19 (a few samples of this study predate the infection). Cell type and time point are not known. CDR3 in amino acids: CASSRRPETGELFF. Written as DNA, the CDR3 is TGTGCCAGCAGTAGGCGACCTGAAACCGGGGAGCTGTTTTTT.